These 24 T cell receptor beta chains originate from one sample sequenced in a study of T cells in Graves' hyperthyroidism and ophthalmopathy. Amplified TCR beta CDR3 regions came from RNA transcripts. The HTBI set primed first-round TCR CDR3 RT-PCR. TCRdb recomputed calls from the multiplex PCR reads with MiXCR, one row per CDR3 protein. The table lists 200,000 to 250,000 distinct CDR3 sequences, over 15% of them singletons. Sequences were obtained from blood. All receptors come from a man between 50 and 59 years old with Graves' hyperthyroidism.

This clonotype showed up many times. The chain links TRBV5-1 to TRBJ2-2; D unclear. Trimming stripped 2 bases from V and 0 bases from J, with 14 bases between. CDR3 length: 17 residues. From germline, CDR1 is SGHRS and CDR2 YFSETQ. This chain's CDR3 is CASSFGSRNANTGELFF. In DNA, the CDR3 is TGCGCCAGCAGCTTCGGTAGCAGAAACGCGAACACCGGGGAGCTGTTTTTT.

The J gene is TRBJ2-2, the V gene TRBV5-6, with D unclear. V shed 7 bases and J shed 1 base, with 11 bases lying between them. The CDR3 sequence is 14 residues long. Germline V gene sequence: CDR1 SGHDT, CDR2 YYEEEE. In DNA form, the CDR3 reads TGTGCCAGCCGCTCCGGCCGGAACACCGGGGAGCTGTTTTTT. Residues: CASRSGRNTGELFF.

In the case of this clonotype: One end of the junction fails to match germline, which may point to a read error. The chain employs TRBV3-1 and TRBJ1-5; D uncertain. Germline lookup yields CDR1 LGHDT and CDR2 YNNKEL (reference sequence). The CDR3 extends over 16 amino acids. The CDR3 nucleotides read TGCGCCAGCAGCCTTTCCGACGGTCATAGCAATCAGCCCCAGCATTTT. It translates to CASSLSDGHSNQPQHF.

The chain links TRBV20-1 to TRBJ2-3; 12 bases match TRBD2. CDR3 length: 18 residues. Germline CDR1 and CDR2: DFQATT and SNEGSKA (reference sequence). Trimming removed 3 bases from V and 0 bases from J; junction bases left unmatched: 10. CDR3 nucleotide sequence: TGCAGTGCTAGTCCTAGCGGGAGGGCCCGATCTAGCACAGATACGCAGTATTTT. Translation: CSASPSGRARSSTDTQYF.

This clonotype was seen at least ten times. The rearrangement links TRBV11-3 to TRBJ2-1, with 12 bases that match TRBD1. Germline V gives CDR1 SGHNT, CDR2 YENEEA. The CDR3 length is 16 residues. Germline trimming cut 1 base from V and 7 bases from J; bases unmatched to any gene: 5. The CDR3 protein is CASSLAGTGGRNEQFF. Written as DNA, the CDR3 is TGTGCCAGCAGCTTAGCCGGGACAGGGGGCCGGAATGAGCAGTTCTTC.

This clonotype has more than one count but fewer than ten. The chain couples TRBV6-2 or TRBV6-3 to TRBJ2-2; D gene uncertain. Germline V lookup: CDR1 MNHEY, CDR2 SVGEGT. The ends were cut back, 2 bases at V and 7 bases at J, with 17 bases in the middle. The CDR3 has 16 amino acids. CDR3 loop: CASSYLAVRYRGELFF. The CDR3 region has the DNA TGTGCCAGCAGTTACCTTGCGGTACGGTATCGCGGGGAGCTGTTTTTT.

A few counts support this clonotype. The chain employs TRBV29-1 and TRBJ2-4; TRBD1 aligns across 10 bases. The germline CDR1 and CDR2 sequences are SQVTM and ANQGSEA. The junction had 0 bases not matched to a gene; V was cut back by 6 bases and J by 7 bases. CDR3 length: 11 residues. The CDR3 protein is CSVGQGNIQYF. CDR3 coding DNA: TGCAGCGTGGGACAGGGGAACATTCAGTACTTC.

This clonotype was seen at least ten times. The chain recombines TRBV10-3 with TRBJ1-1; D call uncertain. Per germline, CDR1 ENHRY and CDR2 SYGVKD. V lost 3 bases to trimming and J lost 0 bases, with 11 bases between them. This CDR3 region has 15 residues. The CDR3 DNA reads as TGTGCCATCAGTGATACACAGATCATGAACACTGAAGCTTTCTTT. Translation gives CAISDTQIMNTEAFF.

This clonotype was observed a handful of times. The rearrangement links TRBV7-2 to TRBJ2-3; 11 positions match TRBD2. CDR1 SGHTA and CDR2 FQGNSA come from the germline V gene. V shed 4 bases and J 9 bases; nucleotides not matched to a gene: 9. This CDR3 region has 15 residues. CDR3 sequence: CASSSNGLAGYTQYF. In nucleotides, the CDR3 is TGTGCCAGCAGCTCGAACGGACTAGCGGGTTACACGCAGTATTTT.

This clonotype was seen ten or more times. The chain is built from TRBV11-3 and TRBJ2-5; 12 bases line up with TRBD2. The germline gives CDR1 SGHNT, CDR2 YENEEA. The CDR3 runs to 14 residues. The V and J ends lost 3 bases and 6 bases, in that order; junction bases with no gene match: 2. The CDR3 sequence: CASSLTSGSQTQYF. The CDR3 bases are TGTGCCAGCAGCTTGACTAGCGGGAGTCAGACCCAGTACTTC. Together with reference TRBV11-3 and TRBJ2-5, the CDR3 gives the full variable domain: EAGVVQSPRYKIIEKKQPVAFWCNPISGHNTLYWYLQNLGQGPELLIRYENEEAVDDSQLPKDRFSAERLKGVDSTLKIQPAELGDSAVYLCASSLTSGSQTQYFGPGTRLLVL.

Many counts were recorded for this clonotype. The chain carries TRBV29-1 and TRBJ1-4, with TRBD1 matching 9 bases. This CDR3 spans 13 amino acids. Germline loops: CDR1 SQVTM, CDR2 ANQGSEA. V was clipped by 3 bases and J by 8 bases; unmatched bases: 4. Here the CDR3 reads CSVEGTGQEKLFF. As DNA, the CDR3 is TGCAGCGTTGAGGGGACAGGGCAGGAAAAACTGTTTTTT.

This clonotype was counted at least ten times. The chain recombines TRBV11-3 with TRBJ2-7, with a weak D call TRBD1 (5 bases). The CDR3 length is 13 residues. Germline assignment: CDR1 SGHNT and CDR2 YENEEA. The ends were cut back, 6 bases at V and 0 bases at J, with 9 bases in the middle. The CDR3 DNA sequence: TGTGCCAGCAGTGACAGAACCTCCTACGAGCAGTACTTC. Protein sequence: CASSDRTSYEQYF.

This clonotype has only a few counts. This chain uses TRBV20-1 with TRBJ2-3; D remains unclear. Germline lookup yields CDR1 DFQATT and CDR2 SNEGSKA (reference sequence). V lost 6 bases to trimming and J lost 2 bases, with 6 bases between them. The CDR3 spans 11 residues. The CDR3: CSARNTDTQYF. The CDR3 DNA reads as TGCAGTGCGAGAAACACAGATACGCAGTATTTT.

The table lists this clonotype with many counts. V usage is TRBV7-8 and J usage is TRBJ2-3; 7 positions match TRBD1. In germline, CDR1 is SGHVS, CDR2 FQNEAQ. J was trimmed by 6 bases and V by 7 bases; bases with no gene match: 7. This CDR3 has 13 amino acids. The CDR3 coding sequence is TGTGCCAGCACTCGACAGGGTGGCGATACGCAGTATTTT. This sequence encodes CASTRQGGDTQYF.

This clonotype was seen many times. This chain joins TRBV3-1 and TRBJ2-7; 11 bases are shared with TRBD1. The length of the CDR3 is 14 residues. Trimming removed 7 bases from V and 2 bases from J; junction bases left unmatched: 4. Germline CDR1 LGHDT, CDR2 YNNKEL (reference sequence). The CDR3 bases are TGTGCCAGCAACAGGGGACAGGGGGCCTACGAGCAGTACTTC. Residues: CASNRGQGAYEQYF.

Ten or more counts support this clonotype. The chain combines TRBV30 with TRBJ1-5, with D unresolved. The CDR3 runs to 13 residues. V was cut by 1 base and J by 2 bases, with 6 bases left in between. Germline V gene data show CDR1 as GTSNPN and CDR2 as SVGIG (reference sequence). The CDR3 loop is CAWSELGNQPQHF. As DNA, the CDR3 is TGTGCCTGGAGTGAGTTGGGCAATCAGCCCCAGCATTTT. The complete variable domain, with remaining parts taken from reference TRBV30 and TRBJ1-5, reads SQTIHQWPATLVQPVGSPLSLECTVEGTSNPNLYWYRQAAGRGLQLLFYSVGIGQISSEVPQNLSASRPQDRQFILSSKKLLLSDSGFYLCAWSELGNQPQHFGDGTRLSIL.

There are many counts of this clonotype. V is TRBV7-9 and J is TRBJ1-2; 7 bases agree with TRBD1. This CDR3 spans 13 amino acids. The V segment lost 2 bases and the J segment 5 bases; nucleotides outside the gene matches: 2. Per the germline V gene, CDR1 is SEHNR and CDR2 is FQNEAQ (reference sequence). CDR3: CASSLSQGYGYTF. The CDR3 bases are TGTGCCAGCAGCTTATCACAGGGGTATGGCTACACCTTC.

This clonotype has a handful of counts. The CDR3 region is CASSYPYGTGDTEAFF. In nucleotides, the CDR3 is TGTGCCAGCAGTTACCCCTACGGGACAGGGGACACTGAAGCTTTCTTT. The genes are TRBV6-2 or TRBV6-3 and TRBJ1-1, with TRBD1 matching 10 bases. The trim removed 2 bases at V and 3 bases at J, leaving 6 bases unmatched. CDR1 and CDR2 from the germline V gene are MNHEY and SVGEGT. The CDR3 is made up of 16 amino acids.

This clonotype was detected only a few times. CDR3 bases: TGTGCCAGCAGCTCCTTTGCCGGAGGGAATCAGCCCCAGCATTTT. Translation gives CASSSFAGGNQPQHF. This sequence joins TRBV5-8 and TRBJ1-5; no clear D. This CDR3 has 15 residues. Germline values: CDR1 SGHTS, CDR2 YDEGEE. V lost 3 bases to trimming and J lost 4 bases, with 14 bases between them.

V is TRBV5-1 and J is TRBJ2-7; 8 bases agree with TRBD2. Germline trimming cut 1 base from V and 3 bases from J; bases unmatched to any gene: 9. Looked up from germline, CDR1 is SGHRS and CDR2 is YFSETQ. This CDR3 is 16 amino acids long. The CDR3 is CASSLLSGGGYYEQYF. The CDR3 nucleotides are TGCGCCAGCAGCTTGTTGTCCGGCGGGGGGTACTACGAGCAGTACTTC.

This clonotype appeared a few times. This chain connects TRBV6-1 to TRBJ2-3; a weak D match, TRBD1 (5 bases). The CDR3 is 13 residues long. V lost 3 bases to trimming and J lost 2 bases, with 6 bases between them. Germline V gene lookup returns CDR1 MNHNS and CDR2 SASEGT. The CDR3 reads CASSDRATDTQYF. The DNA for the CDR3 is TGTGCCAGCAGTGACAGGGCCACAGATACGCAGTATTTT.

The sample holds a few counts of this clonotype. The V call is TRBV2, the J call TRBJ2-7; 8 bases align to TRBD2. With V trimmed by 6 bases and J by 4 bases, 5 bases remained unmatched. The CDR3 consists of 13 residues. Germline-derived CDR1 and CDR2 are SNHLY and FYNNEI. CDR3 in DNA: TGTGCCAGCAGCGGGACTAGGCAGTACGAGCAGTACTTC. As protein: CASSGTRQYEQYF. The variable domain in full, completed from reference TRBV2 and TRBJ2-7, reads EPEVTQTPSHQVTQMGQEVILRCVPISNHLYFYWYRQILGQKVEFLVSFYNNEISEKSEIFDDQFSVERPDGSNFTLKIRSTKLEDSAMYFCASSGTRQYEQYFGPGTRLTVT.

About this clonotype: A much larger clone is a single base away; this may be a read error. The J gene is TRBJ2-1, the V gene TRBV20-1, with 8 bases matching TRBD1. The ends lost 3 bases at V and 10 bases at J; junction bases unmatched: 14. CDR1 is DFQATT and CDR2 is SNEGSKA in the germline V gene (reference sequence). The CDR3 sequence is 15 residues long. This CDR3 is CSASQLSGQAYEQFF. In nucleotides, the CDR3 is TGCAGTGCTAGTCAATTGTCGGGACAGGCCTACGAGCAGTTCTTC.

The J gene is TRBJ1-5, the V gene TRBV7-9; TRBD1 is a possible D gene (6 bases). V gave up 4 bases and J gave up 6 bases, with 10 bases separating them. Germline V gives CDR1 SEHNR, CDR2 FQNEAQ (reference sequence). The CDR3 covers 13 residues. The DNA of the CDR3 is TGTGCCAGCAGCTCGACAGGCCCTCAGCCCCAGCATTTT. Translation gives CASSSTGPQPQHF.